The next 30 T cell receptor beta chains were all read from a single sample in a study of Graves' ophthalmopathy and Graves' hyperthyroidism. Amplification from RNA transcripts yielded the TCR beta CDR3 regions. First-round RT-PCR employed HTBI primers, with a second-round multiplex PCR after it. TCRdb re-called the multiplex PCR reads with MiXCR, one entry per CDR3 protein. The sample lists hundreds of thousands of distinct CDR3 sequences, more than 20% occurring once. Sequencing input: peripheral blood. The receptors stem from a woman younger than 30 with stable Graves' hyperthyroidism.

This clonotype has ten or more counts. This chain connects TRBV5-1 to TRBJ1-1, with D possibly TRBD1 on 5 matching bases. Trimming took off 0 bases at V and 1 base at J, with 10 bases between the two ends. The CDR3 is 15 residues long. Germline loops: CDR1 SGHRS, CDR2 YFSETQ. Here the CDR3 DNA reads TGCGCCAGCAGCTTGGGGCAGGGCAGGAACACTGAAGCTTTCTTT. Translating it yields CASSLGQGRNTEAFF.

This clonotype was seen at least ten times. The V call is TRBV20-1, the J call TRBJ1-2; D possibly corresponds to TRBD1 (5 bases). In germline, CDR1 is DFQATT, CDR2 SNEGSKA (reference sequence). The length of the CDR3 is 13 residues. V lost 3 bases and J lost 2, with 10 bases in between. The DNA of the CDR3 is TGCAGTGCTAGCTCCGGACAAAACTATGGCTACACCTTC. Its protein product is CSASSGQNYGYTF.

V is TRBV12-3 or TRBV12-4 and J is TRBJ2-7; D is uncertain. The CDR3 is 12 amino acids. Trimming stripped 6 bases from V and 6 bases from J, with 12 bases between. The CDR3 region is CASRRSSPEQYF. The CDR3 DNA reads as TGTGCCAGCAGACGTTCATCACCCGAGCAGTACTTC.

This clonotype was recorded at least ten times. The V gene is TRBV12-3 or TRBV12-4, the J gene TRBJ2-2, with D possibly TRBD2 on 6 matching bases. Deletions cut 6 bases from V and 1 base from J, with 12 bases between. The CDR3 loop spans 15 amino acids. The CDR3 nucleotides read TGTGCCAGCAGCCCTCTAGCGCGGAACACCGGGGAGCTGTTTTTT. As protein: CASSPLARNTGELFF.

This clonotype came up many times. The V gene is TRBV19, the J gene TRBJ2-7; TRBD2 agrees at 8 bases. The CDR3 sequence is 17 residues long. Germline lookup yields CDR1 LNHDA and CDR2 SQIVND (reference sequence). V gave up 5 bases and J gave up 5 bases; unmatched junction bases: 17. The CDR3 is CASSGPRDLGLAHEQYF. CDR3 nucleotides: TGTGCCAGTAGTGGTCCCCGGGACCTCGGACTAGCCCACGAGCAGTACTTC.

This sequence joins TRBV12-3 or TRBV12-4 and TRBJ1-1; no clear D gene. Trimming pared 6 bases from V and 1 base from J, leaving 15 bases between. The CDR3 contains 15 residues. Here the CDR3 DNA reads TGTGCCAGCAGCCCCCTTTTGCGCGGGAACACTGAAGCTTTCTTT. This encodes CASSPLLRGNTEAFF.

This clonotype was recorded at least ten times. The chain is built from TRBV7-2 and TRBJ1-2; D gene ambiguous. With 0 bases removed from V and 7 bases from J, the gap between germline ends came to 15 bases. Looked up from germline, CDR1 is SGHTA and CDR2 is FQGNSA. This CDR3 comprises 15 residues. This CDR3 is CASSLALTDAGGYTF. The CDR3 bases are TGTGCCAGCAGCTTAGCGCTAACGGATGCGGGTGGCTACACCTTC.

This clonotype was counted at least ten times. The chain uses TRBV15 and TRBJ2-2, with 7 bases that match TRBD2. V lost 3 bases, J lost 3 bases, and 1 base stayed unmatched. Looked up from germline, CDR1 is LNHNV and CDR2 is YYDKDF (reference sequence). The length of the CDR3 is 14 residues. The DNA for the CDR3 is TGTGCCACCAGCAGGGGAGGGGACACCGGGGAGCTGTTTTTT. Encoded protein: CATSRGGDTGELFF.

Ten or more counts support this clonotype. The rearrangement joins TRBV6-1 to TRBJ2-7; the match to TRBD1 covers 9 bases. The CDR3 extends over 15 amino acids. V was pared by 6 bases and J by 1 base, with 7 bases of the junction left unmatched. The germline V gene has CDR1 MNHNS and CDR2 SASEGT. This CDR3 reads CASRPHRGPSYEQYF. In DNA form, the CDR3 reads TGTGCCAGCAGACCACACAGGGGGCCGTCCTACGAGCAGTACTTC.

The rearrangement joins TRBV6-1 to TRBJ2-7; 7 bases are shared with TRBD1. V lost 6 bases and J lost 6; bases outside the gene matches: 14. Germline CDR1 reads MNHNS; CDR2 reads SASEGT. The length of the CDR3 is 15 residues. CDR3 amino acids: CASRETLQGWLEQYF. DNA for the CDR3: TGTGCCAGCAGAGAGACTTTACAGGGGTGGCTCGAGCAGTACTTC.

This clonotype was seen repeatedly, ten times or more. This chain joins TRBV11-2 and TRBJ2-4; D perhaps matches TRBD1 (6 bases). Trimming left V 5 bases short and J 7 bases short, with 18 bases between. The CDR3 has 15 residues. Germline CDR1 reads SGHAT; CDR2 reads FQNNGV. CDR3 DNA: TGTGCCAGCAGCCCCCTTACAGGGCGTCGGAACATTCAGTACTTC. Translating gives CASSPLTGRRNIQYF.

The gene calls are TRBV30 and TRBJ1-2; tentatively, D is TRBD1 (5 bases). Trimming took off 4 bases at V and 8 bases at J, with 26 bases between the two ends. The CDR3 has 16 residues. The germline V gene has CDR1 GTSNPN and CDR2 SVGIG (reference sequence). In DNA form, the CDR3 reads TGTGCCTGGAATAGGGCGGCAGGGTCATACCTGGGAGGCTACACCTTC. Translated, it gives CAWNRAAGSYLGGYTF. The full variable domain, its missing parts supplied by reference TRBV30 and TRBJ1-2, is SQTIHQWPATLVQPVGSPLSLECTVEGTSNPNLYWYRQAAGRGLQLLFYSVGIGQISSEVPQNLSASRPQDRQFILSSKKLLLSDSGFYLCAWNRAAGSYLGGYTFGSGTRLTVV.

This clonotype showed up many times. The V and J genes are TRBV10-3 and TRBJ1-2, with a tentative D call TRBD1 (5 bases). Trimming cost V 3 bases and J 7 bases, with 21 bases left between them. The germline CDR1 and CDR2 sequences are ENHRY and SYGVKD. This CDR3 comprises 16 residues. The CDR3 nucleotides read TGTGCCATCAGTGACCCTGATCCAGGGCTCAGCTCTGGCTACACCTTC. Translating gives CAISDPDPGLSSGYTF.

The chain uses TRBV6-1 and TRBJ1-2; D is possibly TRBD1 (5 bases). The CDR3 totals 15 residues. Germline assignment: CDR1 MNHNS and CDR2 SASEGT. V was shortened by 5 bases and J by 8 bases, with 21 bases between the two germline ends. The CDR3: CASSRRDVGTRGYTF. CDR3 sequence (DNA): TGTGCCAGCAGTAGGAGGGATGTGGGGACCCGAGGCTACACCTTC.

This clonotype was observed many times. The chain joins TRBV30 to TRBJ2-5; D is uncertain. In germline, CDR1 is GTSNPN, CDR2 SVGIG (reference sequence). There are 13 residues in the CDR3. Trimming pared 1 base from V and 2 bases from J, leaving 8 bases between. The CDR3 protein is CAWSGEVQETQYF. CDR3 in DNA: TGTGCCTGGAGTGGGGAAGTACAAGAGACCCAGTACTTC.

This clonotype occurred many times. V and J are TRBV24-1 and TRBJ2-7, with 8 nucleotides matching TRBD1. With 4 bases clipped from V and 6 bases from J, the junction kept 4 bases outside the gene matches. Germline-derived CDR1 and CDR2 are KGHDR and SFDVKD. This CDR3 is 13 amino acids long. The DNA of the CDR3 is TGTGCCACCAGTGACGCGGACAGGGTCGAGCAGTACTTC. This codes for CATSDADRVEQYF.

This clonotype was observed many times. The genes are TRBV19 and TRBJ1-1; D is possibly TRBD1 (6 bases). CDR1 is LNHDA and CDR2 is SQIVND in the germline V gene (reference sequence). The CDR3 has 15 residues. V was shortened by 3 bases and J by 0 bases, with 11 bases between the two germline ends. This CDR3 reads CASSMIDRLNTEAFF. In DNA form, the CDR3 reads TGTGCCAGTAGTATGATCGACAGGTTGAACACTGAAGCTTTCTTT.

This clonotype occurred many times. The chain couples TRBV11-2 to TRBJ2-7; D is unresolved. Between the trimmed V and J ends, which lost 8 bases and 0 bases, there was a span of 8 bases. The germline gives CDR1 SGHAT, CDR2 FQNNGV. The CDR3 runs 12 residues. The CDR3 sequence is CASGRSSYEQYF. For the CDR3, the DNA is TGTGCCAGCGGGCGCAGCTCCTACGAGCAGTACTTC.

This clonotype was picked up many times. The chain recombines TRBV12-3 or TRBV12-4 with TRBJ2-2; 8 bases fit TRBD1. V was clipped by 6 bases and J by 6 bases; unmatched bases: 6. This CDR3 spans 14 amino acids. The CDR3 nucleotides are TGTGCCAGCAGCTTTCAACAGGGGGCCGGGGAGCTGTTTTTT. It translates to CASSFQQGAGELFF.

This clonotype has at least ten counts. The genes are TRBV6-2 or TRBV6-3 and TRBJ1-5; maybe TRBD1 (5 bases). Per the germline V gene, CDR1 is MNHEY and CDR2 is SVGEGT. Deletions cut 11 bases from V and 1 base from J, with 18 bases between. CDR3 length: 15 residues. The CDR3 region has the DNA TGTGCCGGCAAATGGTCGCAGGGAAGCAATCAGCCCCAGCATTTT. Its translation: CAGKWSQGSNQPQHF.

This clonotype showed up just a few times. J is TRBJ1-1 and V is TRBV28, with 7 bases lining up with TRBD1. The trim removed 2 bases at V and 4 bases at J, leaving 4 bases unmatched. CDR1 is MDHEN and CDR2 is SYDVKM in the germline V gene. This CDR3 has 14 residues. This chain's CDR3 is CASSLPGTVTEAFF. CDR3 DNA sequence: TGTGCCAGCAGTTTACCCGGGACAGTCACTGAAGCTTTCTTT.

There are many counts of this clonotype. The chain recombines TRBV9 with TRBJ1-1; D ambiguous. Between the trimmed V and J ends, which lost 0 bases and 0 bases, there was a span of 6 bases. This CDR3 spans 14 amino acids. Germline lookup yields CDR1 SGDLS and CDR2 YYNGEE. CDR3 sequence reads: CASSVVPLNTEAFF. The CDR3 DNA reads as TGTGCCAGCAGCGTAGTTCCCCTGAACACTGAAGCTTTCTTT.

This clonotype appeared many times. The rearrangement uses TRBV25-1 and TRBJ1-4; D might be TRBD1 (6 bases). CDR3 size: 16 residues. The V and J ends lost 2 bases and 0 bases respectively, with 10 bases between them. Germline loops: CDR1 MGHDK, CDR2 SYGVNS. The CDR3: CASSEPQGSTNEKLFF. CDR3 nucleotide sequence: TGTGCCAGCAGTGAACCACAGGGCTCAACTAATGAAAAACTGTTTTTT. Based on the CDR3 plus reference TRBV25-1 and TRBJ1-4, the full variable domain is EADIYQTPRYLVIGTGKKITLECSQTMGHDKMYWYQQDPGMELHLIHYSYGVNSTEKGDLSSESTVSRIRTEHFPLTLESARPSHTSQYLCASSEPQGSTNEKLFFGSGTQLSVL.

This clonotype appeared many times. The J gene is TRBJ2-5, the V gene TRBV4-2; TRBD2 matches at 9 bases. The ends lost 4 bases at V and 5 bases at J; junction bases unmatched: 14. The CDR3 contains 17 residues. CDR1 and CDR2 (germline): LGHNA, YNFKEQ. The CDR3 region is CASSPGGSGRSQETQYF. CDR3 DNA: TGTGCCAGCAGCCCCGGGGGTAGCGGGAGAAGCCAGGAGACCCAGTACTTC.

Written as DNA, the CDR3 is TGCAGTGCCAATTGGGGCCTCGGCAGGGGCTACGAGCAGTACTTC. This sequence encodes CSANWGLGRGYEQYF. The chain links TRBV20-1 to TRBJ2-7, with a weak D call TRBD1 (6 bases). Germline CDR1 is DFQATT and CDR2 is SNEGSKA (reference sequence). Trimming shortened V by 6 bases and J by 3 bases, and 21 bases separated the two germline ends. This CDR3 is 15 amino acids long.

This clonotype was observed at least ten times. The chain joins TRBV12-3 or TRBV12-4 to TRBJ2-2; no clear D. Trimming removed 1 base from V and 1 base from J, with 10 bases in between. This CDR3 contains 16 residues. The CDR3 DNA is TGTGCCAGCAGTTTAGACAGTTATGGGAACACCGGGGAGCTGTTTTTT. Translated: CASSLDSYGNTGELFF.

This clonotype was found many times. This sequence joins TRBV7-2 and TRBJ2-7; TRBD1 matches at 7 bases. V lost 5 bases, J lost 3 bases, and 7 bases stayed unmatched. Germline lookup yields CDR1 SGHTA and CDR2 FQGNSA. The CDR3 covers 14 residues. The CDR3 spells CASSTGQVFYEQYF. DNA of the CDR3: TGTGCCAGCAGCACCGGACAGGTCTTCTACGAGCAGTACTTC.

The chain uses TRBV12-3 or TRBV12-4 and TRBJ2-5; the D gene is possibly TRBD2 (5 bases). The CDR3 extends over 13 amino acids. V dropped 6 bases and J dropped 4 bases, with 12 bases sitting between them. CDR3 loop: CASSSPGIETQYF. CDR3 bases: TGTGCCAGCAGCTCTCCGGGGATAGAGACCCAGTACTTC.

This clonotype was seen repeatedly, ten times or more. The gene calls are TRBV15 and TRBJ2-7; 8 nucleotides line up with TRBD2. CDR3 length: 14 residues. After removal of 3 bases from V and 7 bases from J, the junction contained 8 bases not matched to a gene. Per the germline V gene, CDR1 is LNHNV and CDR2 is YYDKDF (reference sequence). The CDR3 DNA is TGTGCCACCAGCAGTAGCGGGAAATTCGATGAGCAGTACTTC. It yields the protein CATSSSGKFDEQYF.

This clonotype was found many times. The rearrangement uses TRBV20-1 and TRBJ2-7; 7 bases match TRBD2. The junction had 8 bases not matched to a gene; V was cut back by 2 bases and J by 7 bases. The CDR3 has 13 residues. Per the germline V gene, CDR1 is DFQATT and CDR2 is SNEGSKA (reference sequence). CDR3 coding DNA: TGCAGTGCTAGACCCGCCGGGGGGATAGAGCAGTACTTC. Its translation is CSARPAGGIEQYF.